One and the same sample provided the 2 T cell receptor beta chains below, sequenced in a study of T cell changes during pregnancy in multiple sclerosis. The method was immunoSEQ multiplex PCR; TCRdb's version includes in-frame clones alone and lacks a portion of them. The data show tens of thousands of clones, 92% seen once. The starting material was peripheral blood, obtained in the third trimester of pregnancy. These receptors originate from a female donor in good health, enrolled as a control in a pregnancy study.

The chain links TRBV10-3 to TRBJ1-2, with 7 bases identical to TRBD1. The CDR3 loop spans 14 amino acids. Germline V lookup: CDR1 ENHRY, CDR2 SYGVKD. The ends lost 8 bases at V and 6 bases at J; junction bases unmatched: 12. The CDR3 loop reads CAIRRSGGTDGYTF. DNA of the CDR3: TGTGCCATCCGCCGAAGCGGAGGGACAGATGGCTACACCTTC.

The chain joins TRBV5-4 to TRBJ2-7; TRBD1 is a possible D gene (6 bases). This CDR3 is built from 15 residues. V was cut by 4 bases and J by 0 bases, with 14 bases left in between. The germline V gene has CDR1 SGHNT and CDR2 YYREEE (reference sequence). CDR3 region: CASSVRGRASYEQYF. In DNA form, the CDR3 reads TGTGCCAGCAGCGTCAGGGGCAGGGCCTCCTACGAGCAGTACTTC.